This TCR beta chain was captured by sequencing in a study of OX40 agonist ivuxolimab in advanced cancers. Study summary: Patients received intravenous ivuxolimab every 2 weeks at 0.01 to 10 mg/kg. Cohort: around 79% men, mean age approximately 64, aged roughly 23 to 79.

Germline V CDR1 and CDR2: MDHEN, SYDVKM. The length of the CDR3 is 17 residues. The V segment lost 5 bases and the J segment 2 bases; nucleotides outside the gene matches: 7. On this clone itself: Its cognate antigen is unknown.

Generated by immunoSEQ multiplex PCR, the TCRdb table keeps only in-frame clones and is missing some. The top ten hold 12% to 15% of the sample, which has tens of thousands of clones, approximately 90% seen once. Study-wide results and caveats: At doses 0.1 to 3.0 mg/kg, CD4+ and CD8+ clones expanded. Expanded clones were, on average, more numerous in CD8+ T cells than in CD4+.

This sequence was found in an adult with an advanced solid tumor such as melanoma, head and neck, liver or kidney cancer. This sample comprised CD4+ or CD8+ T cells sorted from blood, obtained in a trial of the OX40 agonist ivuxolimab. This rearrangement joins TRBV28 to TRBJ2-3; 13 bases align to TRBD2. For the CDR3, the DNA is TGTGCCAGCAGTCCCCGACTAGCGGGAGGAATCACAGATACGCAGTATTTT. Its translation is CASSPRLAGGITDTQYF.